This T cell receptor beta chain is drawn from a study of shared clonotypes between healthy human individuals. Across the whole study: Donors, aged 18 to 49, were a couple of women and a few men.

Sequenced by immunoSEQ multiplex PCR; TCRdb stores in-frame clones only, minus some. The sample has roughly 500,000 clones, roughly 80% seen once; the top ten hold about 13%. Germline trimming cut 4 bases from V and 0 bases from J; bases unmatched to any gene: 5. CDR3 length: 15 residues. Germline V gene lookup returns CDR1 LGHNA and CDR2 YNFKEQ. This TCR was recovered from a woman between 40 and 55 years old in good health. Some clones in this sample may be carry-over from other donors' samples. The sequenced sample consisted of PBMCs. V and J are TRBV4-2 and TRBJ2-7; 8 bases match TRBD2. CDR3 nucleotides: TGTGCCAGCAGCCGAAAGACTAGCGACTCCTACGAGCAGTACTTC. The encoded protein is CASSRKTSDSYEQYF.